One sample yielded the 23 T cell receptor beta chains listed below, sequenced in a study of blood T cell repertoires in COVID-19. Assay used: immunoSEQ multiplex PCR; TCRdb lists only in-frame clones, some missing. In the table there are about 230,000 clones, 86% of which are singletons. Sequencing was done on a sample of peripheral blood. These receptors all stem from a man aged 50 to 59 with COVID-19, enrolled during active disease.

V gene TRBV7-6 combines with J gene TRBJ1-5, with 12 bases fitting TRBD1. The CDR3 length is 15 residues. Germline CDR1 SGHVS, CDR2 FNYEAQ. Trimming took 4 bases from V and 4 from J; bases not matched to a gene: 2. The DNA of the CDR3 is TGTGCCAGCAGCTCGGGACAGGGGGCGAATCAGCCCCAGCATTTT. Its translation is CASSSGQGANQPQHF.

The DNA of the CDR3 is TGTGCCAGTAGTATTGGGCTAGCAATTACCTACGAGCAGTACTTC. This encodes CASSIGLAITYEQYF. V is TRBV19 and J is TRBJ2-7, with TRBD2 as a possible D gene (5 bases). CDR1 is LNHDA, CDR2 SQIVND, per germline (reference sequence). V dropped 3 bases and J dropped 2 bases, with 14 bases sitting between them. The CDR3 extends over 15 amino acids.

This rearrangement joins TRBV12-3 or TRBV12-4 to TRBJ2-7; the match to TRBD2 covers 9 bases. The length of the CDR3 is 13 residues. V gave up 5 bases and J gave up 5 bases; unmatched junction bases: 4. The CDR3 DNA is TGTGCCAGCAGTGTTAGCGGGAGCCACGAGCAGTACTTC. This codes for CASSVSGSHEQYF.

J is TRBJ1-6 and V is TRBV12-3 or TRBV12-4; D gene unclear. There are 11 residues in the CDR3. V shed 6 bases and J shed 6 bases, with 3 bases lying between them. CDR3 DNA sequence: TGTGCCAGCAGACTTAATTCACCCCTCCACTTT. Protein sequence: CASRLNSPLHF.

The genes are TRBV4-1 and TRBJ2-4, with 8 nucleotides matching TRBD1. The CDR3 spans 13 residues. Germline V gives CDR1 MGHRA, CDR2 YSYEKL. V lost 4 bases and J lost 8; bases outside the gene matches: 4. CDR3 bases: TGCGCCAGCAGCCCTCAGGGGGCGGACATTCAGTACTTC. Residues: CASSPQGADIQYF.

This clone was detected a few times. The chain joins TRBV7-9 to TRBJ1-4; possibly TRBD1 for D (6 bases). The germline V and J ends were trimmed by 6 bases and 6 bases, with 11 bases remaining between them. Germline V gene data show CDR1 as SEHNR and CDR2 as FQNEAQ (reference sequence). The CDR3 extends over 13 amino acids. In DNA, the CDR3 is TGTGCCAGCAGTTCAGGGGAATATGAAAAACTGTTTTTT. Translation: CASSSGEYEKLFF.

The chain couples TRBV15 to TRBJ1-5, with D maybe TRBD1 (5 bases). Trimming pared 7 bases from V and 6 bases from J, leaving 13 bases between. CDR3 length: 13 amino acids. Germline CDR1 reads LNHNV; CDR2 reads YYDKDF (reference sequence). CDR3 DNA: TGTGCCACCACGGACACCGCACTTCAGCCCCAGCATTTT. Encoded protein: CATTDTALQPQHF.

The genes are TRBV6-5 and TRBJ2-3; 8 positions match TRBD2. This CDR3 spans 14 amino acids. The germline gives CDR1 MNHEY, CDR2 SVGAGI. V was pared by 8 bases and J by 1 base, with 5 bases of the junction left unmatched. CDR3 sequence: CASGGGLGTDTQYF. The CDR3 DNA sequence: TGTGCCAGCGGCGGGGGACTAGGCACAGATACGCAGTATTTT.

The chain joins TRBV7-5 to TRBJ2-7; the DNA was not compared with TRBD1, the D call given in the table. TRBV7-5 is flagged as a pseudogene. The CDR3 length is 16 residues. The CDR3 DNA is TGTGCCAGAAGCTTAAGGGTGGGGCGGATCCTTTACGAGCAGTACTTC. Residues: CARSLRVGRILYEQYF.

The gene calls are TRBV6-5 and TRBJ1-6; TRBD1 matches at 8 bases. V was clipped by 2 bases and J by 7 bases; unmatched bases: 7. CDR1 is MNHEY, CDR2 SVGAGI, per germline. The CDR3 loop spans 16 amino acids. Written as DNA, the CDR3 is TGTGCCAGCAGTTACCAGGTGGACAGGGAGAATTCACCCCTCCACTTT. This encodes CASSYQVDRENSPLHF.

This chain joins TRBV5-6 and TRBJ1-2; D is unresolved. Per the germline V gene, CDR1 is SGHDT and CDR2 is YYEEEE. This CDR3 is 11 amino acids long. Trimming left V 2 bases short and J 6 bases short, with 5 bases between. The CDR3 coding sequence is TGTGCCAGCAGCTTTGCGGATGGCTACACCTTC. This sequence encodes CASSFADGYTF.

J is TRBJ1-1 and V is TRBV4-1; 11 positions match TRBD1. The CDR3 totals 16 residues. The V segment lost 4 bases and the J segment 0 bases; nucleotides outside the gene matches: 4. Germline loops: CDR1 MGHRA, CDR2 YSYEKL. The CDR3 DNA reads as TGCGCCAGCAGCCCCGGGACAGGGGGAATGAACACTGAAGCTTTCTTT. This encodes CASSPGTGGMNTEAFF.

The CDR3 is CASSVAGEAANEQFF. CDR3 nucleotides: TGTGCCAGCAGCGTAGCGGGAGAAGCCGCCAATGAGCAGTTCTTC. The rearrangement links TRBV9 to TRBJ2-1, with D perhaps TRBD2 (6 bases). The CDR3 spans 15 residues. Trimming removed 0 bases from V and 6 bases from J, with 13 bases in between. The germline gives CDR1 SGDLS, CDR2 YYNGEE.

CDR3 nucleotide sequence: TGTGCCAGCAGCTCCCACACTAGCGGTCAAGAGACCCAGTACTTC. Translated, it gives CASSSHTSGQETQYF. The chain recombines TRBV28 with TRBJ2-5; 8 bases line up with TRBD2. The germline V gene encodes CDR1 MDHEN and CDR2 SYDVKM. Unmatched junction bases numbered 8, after V lost 6 bases and J lost 2 bases. CDR3 length equals 15 residues.

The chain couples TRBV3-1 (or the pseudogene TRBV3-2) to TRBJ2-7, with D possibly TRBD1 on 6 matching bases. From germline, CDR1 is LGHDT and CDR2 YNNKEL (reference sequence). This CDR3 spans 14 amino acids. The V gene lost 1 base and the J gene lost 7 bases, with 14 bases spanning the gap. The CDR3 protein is CASSQVQGSGEQYF. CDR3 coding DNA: TGTGCCAGCAGCCAAGTGCAGGGGTCAGGGGAGCAGTACTTC.

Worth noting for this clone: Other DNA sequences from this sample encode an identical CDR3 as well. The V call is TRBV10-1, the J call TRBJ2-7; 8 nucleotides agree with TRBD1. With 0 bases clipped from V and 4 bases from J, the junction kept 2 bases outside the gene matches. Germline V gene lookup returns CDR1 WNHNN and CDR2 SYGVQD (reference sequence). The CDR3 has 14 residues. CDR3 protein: CASSESQGAYEQYF. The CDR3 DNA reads TGCGCCAGCAGTGAGTCCCAGGGGGCTTACGAGCAGTACTTC.

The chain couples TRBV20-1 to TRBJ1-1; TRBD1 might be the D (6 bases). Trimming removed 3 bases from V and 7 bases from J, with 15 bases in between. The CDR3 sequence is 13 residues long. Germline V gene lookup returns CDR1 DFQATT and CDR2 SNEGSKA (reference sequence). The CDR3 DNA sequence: TGCAGTGCTAGTGCCTACAGGGCTAATGAAGCTTTCTTT. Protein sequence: CSASAYRANEAFF.

This CDR3 is CASSRTSGSTVGETQYF. CDR3 in DNA: TGTGCCAGCAGCCGAACTAGCGGGAGTACGGTGGGGGAGACCCAGTACTTC. The chain couples TRBV13 to TRBJ2-5; 11 nucleotides align to TRBD2. The CDR3 is 17 residues long. V shed 5 bases, J shed 5 bases, and the junction held 13 bases outside the gene matches. CDR1 and CDR2 from the germline V gene are PRHDT and FYEKMQ (reference sequence).

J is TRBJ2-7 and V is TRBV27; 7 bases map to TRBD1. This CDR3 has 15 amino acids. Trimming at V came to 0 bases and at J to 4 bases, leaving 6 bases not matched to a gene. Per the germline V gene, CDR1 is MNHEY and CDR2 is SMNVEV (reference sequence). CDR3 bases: TGTGCCAGCAGTTTATCGTACCAGGGGGAATACGAGCAGTACTTC. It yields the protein CASSLSYQGEYEQYF.

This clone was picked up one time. CDR3 in DNA: TGTGCCAGCAGCTCAGCGGGGACCACAGATACGCAGTATTTT. As protein: CASSSAGTTDTQYF. V is TRBV7-3 and J is TRBJ2-3; 7 bases line up with TRBD2. The V gene end was trimmed by 4 bases and the J gene end by 2 bases; junction bases not matched to a gene: 3. The V gene's germline CDR1 is SGHTA and CDR2 FQGTGA. This CDR3 has 14 amino acids.

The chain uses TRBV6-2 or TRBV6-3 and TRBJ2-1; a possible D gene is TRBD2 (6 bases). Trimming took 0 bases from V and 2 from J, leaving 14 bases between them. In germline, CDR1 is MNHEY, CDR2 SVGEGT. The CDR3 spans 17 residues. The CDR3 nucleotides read TGTGCCAGCAGTTACTCGATTACGGGAGTGGCCTACAATGAGCAGTTCTTC. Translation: CASSYSITGVAYNEQFF.

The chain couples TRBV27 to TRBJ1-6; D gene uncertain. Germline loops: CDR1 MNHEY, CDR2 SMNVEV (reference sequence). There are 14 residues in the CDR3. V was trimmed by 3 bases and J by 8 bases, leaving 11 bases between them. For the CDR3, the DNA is TGTGCCAGCAGTTTCGGCAGGTTCGATTCACCCCTCCACTTT. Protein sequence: CASSFGRFDSPLHF.

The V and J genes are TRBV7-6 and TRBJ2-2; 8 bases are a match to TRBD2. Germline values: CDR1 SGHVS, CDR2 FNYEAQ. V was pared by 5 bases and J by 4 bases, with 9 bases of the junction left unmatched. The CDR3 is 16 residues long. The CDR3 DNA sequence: TGTGCCAGCAGCCCCACTCCGGGGGGGGCCACCGGGGAGCTGTTTTTT. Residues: CASSPTPGGATGELFF.